A single sample gave rise to the 21 T cell receptor beta chains below, sequenced in a study of shared clonotypes between healthy human individuals. Profiled with immunoSEQ multiplex PCR; TCRdb holds only in-frame clones, not every one. The sample carries about half a million clones, 60% to 80% recorded once. The sequenced sample consisted of PBMCs. These TCRs come from a woman aged 40 to 49 in good health. Some clones in this sample may be carry-over from other donors' samples.

The CDR3 nucleotides are TGTGCCAGCAGCTTAAGCGGGAGTACCGCAGATACGCAGTATTTT. It encodes CASSLSGSTADTQYF. The chain couples TRBV7-9 to TRBJ2-3; TRBD2 agrees at 8 bases. With V trimmed by 2 bases and J by 4 bases, 5 bases remained unmatched. The germline V gene encodes CDR1 SEHNR and CDR2 FQNEAQ (reference sequence). This CDR3 is 15 amino acids long.

This clone was seen only a few times. This CDR3 is also generated by other DNA sequences in the sample. The chain carries TRBV6-4 and TRBJ2-1; D gene uncertain. The V and J ends lost 2 bases and 0 bases respectively, with 8 bases between them. CDR1 and CDR2 from the germline V gene are MRHNA and SNTAGT. The length of the CDR3 is 15 residues. The CDR3 protein is CASSDGRSSYNEQFF. DNA of the CDR3: TGTGCCAGCAGTGACGGACGTAGCTCCTACAATGAGCAGTTCTTC.

This chain uses TRBV2 with TRBJ2-4; D not certain. V was pared by 4 bases and J by 1 base, with 11 bases between. The CDR3 length is 15 residues. Looked up from germline, CDR1 is SNHLY and CDR2 is FYNNEI. The CDR3 DNA reads TGTGCCAGCAGTGTTGGAGTATGGGCCAAAAACATTCAGTACTTC. Encoded protein: CASSVGVWAKNIQYF.

The V call is TRBV10-2, the J call TRBJ2-7, with no clear D. Germline CDR1 WSHSY, CDR2 SAAADI. Trimming pared 4 bases from V and 3 bases from J, leaving 7 bases between. CDR3 size: 12 residues. CDR3 residues: CASSVVSYEQYF. The CDR3 DNA reads TGCGCCAGCAGTGTAGTCAGCTACGAGCAGTACTTC.

This sequence joins TRBV4-1 and TRBJ2-7, with TRBD2 matching over 7 bases. The CDR3 is 15 amino acids. V shed 4 bases, J shed 4 bases, and the junction held 10 bases outside the gene matches. From germline, CDR1 is MGHRA and CDR2 YSYEKL. CDR3 sequence: CASSPMGGSRYEQYF. The CDR3 coding sequence is TGCGCCAGCAGCCCGATGGGGGGGAGTCGTTACGAGCAGTACTTC.

The chain recombines TRBV30 with TRBJ1-6, with D possibly TRBD1 on 6 matching bases. Germline V lookup: CDR1 GTSNPN, CDR2 SVGIG (reference sequence). V was shortened by 6 bases and J by 11 bases, with 23 bases between the two germline ends. This CDR3 comprises 15 residues. CDR3 sequence: CACPSRGIGDPPLHF. The CDR3 DNA follows: TGTGCCTGCCCGTCCAGGGGAATTGGTGATCCACCCCTCCACTTT.

The chain joins TRBV6-5 to TRBJ2-7; the match to TRBD1 covers 7 bases. The V and J ends lost 2 bases and 0 bases, in that order; junction bases with no gene match: 1. Germline values: CDR1 MNHEY, CDR2 SVGAGI. This CDR3 region has 14 residues. CDR3 in amino acids: CASSYGDSSYEQYF. The CDR3 nucleotides are TGTGCCAGCAGTTACGGGGACAGCTCCTACGAGCAGTACTTC.

This clone was recorded only once. CDR3 nucleotides: TGTGCCAGCAGCTTAGCGCGGGGGGAGCTGTTTTTT. Translated: CASSLARGELFF. This chain links TRBV7-9 with TRBJ2-2; D not resolved. The CDR3 is 12 residues long. V lost 0 bases and J lost 8, with 4 bases in between. The germline V gene has CDR1 SEHNR and CDR2 FQNEAQ (reference sequence). Based on the CDR3 plus reference TRBV7-9 and TRBJ2-2, the full variable domain is DTGVSQNPRHKITKRGQNVTFRCDPISEHNRLYWYRQTLGQGPEFLTYFQNEAQLEKSRLLSDRFSAERPKGSFSTLEIQRTEQGDSAMYLCASSLARGELFFGEGSRLTVL.

The chain couples TRBV7-2 to TRBJ1-2; no clear D. Trimming cost V 2 bases and J 4 bases, with 8 bases left between them. Germline V gene data show CDR1 as SGHTA and CDR2 as FQGNSA. The CDR3 has 13 amino acids. The CDR3 DNA is TGTGCCAGCAGCTTACTTTCCTTCTATGGCTACACCTTC. It encodes CASSLLSFYGYTF. Supplemented by reference TRBV7-2 and TRBJ1-2, the full variable domain reads GAGVSQSPSNKVTEKGKDVELRCDPISGHTALYWYRQSLGQGLEFLIYFQGNSAPDKSGLPSDRFSAERTGGSVSTLTIQRTQQEDSAVYLCASSLLSFYGYTFGSGTRLTVV.

The chain couples TRBV7-2 to TRBJ2-3, with 7 bases matching TRBD1. J gave up 2 bases and V 5 bases, and 10 bases lay outside the gene matches. The length of the CDR3 is 16 residues. CDR1 and CDR2 (germline): SGHTA, FQGNSA. CDR3 bases: TGTGCCAGCAGCCCGTGGGTGGGACAGACCACAGATACGCAGTATTTT. Translating gives CASSPWVGQTTDTQYF. Using reference TRBV7-2 and TRBJ2-3 for the parts outside the CDR3, the full variable domain is GAGVSQSPSNKVTEKGKDVELRCDPISGHTALYWYRQSLGQGLEFLIYFQGNSAPDKSGLPSDRFSAERTGGSVSTLTIQRTQQEDSAVYLCASSPWVGQTTDTQYFGPGTRLTVL.

The rearrangement links TRBV15 to TRBJ2-1; D gene unclear. Germline V gives CDR1 LNHNV, CDR2 YYDKDF (reference sequence). This CDR3 comprises 12 residues. Trimming shortened V by 0 bases and J by 12 bases, and 9 bases separated the two germline ends. CDR3 bases: TGTGCCACCAGCAGAGAGGGTTCAGGGCAGTTCTTC. It translates to CATSREGSGQFF.

V usage is TRBV11-2 and J usage is TRBJ2-2; 7 positions match TRBD2. The CDR3 extends over 15 amino acids. CDR1 is SGHAT and CDR2 is FQNNGV in the germline V gene. Losses at the gene ends were 5 bases for V and 5 bases for J; bases not matched to a gene: 8. This chain's CDR3 is CASSLRTSITGELFF. CDR3 DNA: TGTGCCAGCAGCCTCCGGACTAGTATAACCGGGGAGCTGTTTTTT.

This clone was seen many times. Other DNA sequences from this sample encode an identical CDR3 as well. V and J are TRBV6-5 and TRBJ2-7; no firm D call. CDR1 is MNHEY, CDR2 SVGAGI, per germline. The V end lost 2 bases, the J end lost 3 bases, and 5 bases lay between the germline ends. The CDR3 is made up of 12 amino acids. The DNA for the CDR3 is TGTGCCAGCAGTTACAGCCGCTACGAGCAGTACTTC. Amino acid sequence: CASSYSRYEQYF.

The chain is built from TRBV7-6 and TRBJ1-3; D uncertain. V lost 1 base and J 0 bases, leaving 7 bases between the germline ends. The length of the CDR3 is 15 residues. The germline CDR1 and CDR2 sequences are SGHVS and FNYEAQ. The CDR3 region is CASSLGARSGNTIYF. CDR3 nucleotides: TGTGCCAGCAGCTTAGGGGCGCGCTCTGGAAACACCATATATTTT.

In this sample, this clone turned up a few times. V and J are TRBV18 and TRBJ2-1, with 8 bases that match TRBD1. V dropped 4 bases and J dropped 4; count of bases not matched to a gene: 6. The CDR3 is made up of 15 amino acids. Germline V CDR1 and CDR2: KGHSH, LQKENI. CDR3 sequence: CASSQPGQEYNEQFF. The CDR3 DNA reads as TGTGCCAGCTCACAACCGGGACAGGAGTACAATGAGCAGTTCTTC.

The V call is TRBV28, the J call TRBJ1-2, with TRBD1 matching over 9 bases. V lost 6 bases to trimming and J lost 4 bases; unmatched junction nucleotides: 12. The CDR3 is 16 residues long. Per the germline V gene, CDR1 is MDHEN and CDR2 is SYDVKM. CDR3 protein: CASSSPSGQGAYGYTF. Here the CDR3 DNA reads TGTGCCAGCAGCTCCCCATCGGGACAGGGTGCCTATGGCTACACCTTC.

The chain uses TRBV7-6 and TRBJ2-1; 11 bases align to TRBD2. CDR3 length: 14 amino acids. Germline V gives CDR1 SGHVS, CDR2 FNYEAQ. Losses at the gene ends were 4 bases for V and 5 bases for J; bases not matched to a gene: 1. The chain's CDR3 is CASSWGLADNEQFF. The CDR3 DNA reads as TGTGCCAGCAGCTGGGGACTAGCGGACAATGAGCAGTTCTTC.

The chain uses TRBV7-2 and TRBJ2-2; D not resolved. The CDR3 runs 15 residues. Germline-derived CDR1 and CDR2 are SGHTA and FQGNSA. Deletions cut 2 bases from V and 0 bases from J, with 7 bases between. The CDR3 DNA reads as TGTGCCAGCAGCTTAAACCCCCCGAACACCGGGGAGCTGTTTTTT. It yields the protein CASSLNPPNTGELFF. The complete variable domain, with remaining parts taken from reference TRBV7-2 and TRBJ2-2, reads GAGVSQSPSNKVTEKGKDVELRCDPISGHTALYWYRQSLGQGLEFLIYFQGNSAPDKSGLPSDRFSAERTGGSVSTLTIQRTQQEDSAVYLCASSLNPPNTGELFFGEGSRLTVL.

The genes are TRBV28 and TRBJ1-5; the match to TRBD1 covers 8 bases. Germline CDR1 reads MDHEN; CDR2 reads SYDVKM. CDR3 size: 13 residues. V shed 5 bases, J shed 7 bases, and the junction held 4 bases outside the gene matches. CDR3 nucleotide sequence: TGTGCCAGCAGTCTACAGGGGGAACAGCCCCAGCATTTT. Amino acid sequence: CASSLQGEQPQHF.

This sequence joins TRBV11-2 and TRBJ2-1; 8 positions match TRBD2. Per the germline V gene, CDR1 is SGHAT and CDR2 is FQNNGV. The junction had 10 bases not matched to a gene; V was cut back by 2 bases and J by 10 bases. The CDR3 has 15 amino acids. The CDR3 sequence is CASSLSPAGVSEQFF. CDR3 DNA sequence: TGTGCCAGCAGCTTATCCCCAGCGGGAGTATCGGAGCAGTTCTTC.

As DNA, the CDR3 is TGTGCCAGCAGCGAATACTCGACAGGGGGCATTTTCTATGGCTACACCTTC. Translating gives CASSEYSTGGIFYGYTF. The J gene is TRBJ1-2, the V gene TRBV4-2; 10 bases agree with TRBD1. CDR1 and CDR2 (germline): LGHNA, YNFKEQ. The CDR3 covers 17 residues. Unmatched junction bases numbered 13, after V lost 5 bases and J lost 4 bases.